This entry lists 12 T cell receptor beta chains sequenced from one sample in a study of T cell repertoires in cytomegalovirus infection. The antigens of these receptors remain unknown. MiXCR was run by TCRdb on the reads, yielding one entry per CDR3 protein. This sample has approximately 1,000,000 distinct CDR3 sequences, with roughly 31% found just once. Sequencing used cultured CD8+ T cells from PBMCs, obtained from culture after CMV antigen stimulation. The receptors come from a human donor in good health (CMV status not recorded). Some clones in this sample may be carry-over from other donors' samples.

The chain recombines TRBV2 with TRBJ2-4; D tentatively fits TRBD1 or TRBD2 (6 bases each). This CDR3 has 13 amino acids. CDR1 and CDR2 (germline): SNHLY, FYNNEI. V lost 6 bases to trimming and J lost 7 bases, with 13 bases between them. CDR3 protein: CASREQGGNIQYF. The DNA of the CDR3 is TGTGCCAGCAGGGAACAGGGAGGCAACATTCAGTACTTC.

This clonotype was detected a few times. The chain joins TRBV2 to TRBJ2-5, with 10 nucleotides matching TRBD2. Germline V gene sequence: CDR1 SNHLY, CDR2 FYNNEI. This CDR3 spans 15 amino acids. With V trimmed by 3 bases and J by 3 bases, 4 bases remained unmatched. The CDR3 DNA reads TGTGCCAGCAGTGATCTAGCGGGGGCTAAAGAGACCCAGTACTTC. It is translated as CASSDLAGAKETQYF.

Note on this clonotype: It may be a read error: a sequence one base away is much more abundant. V and J are TRBV6-5 and TRBJ2-1; 10 bases align to TRBD2. The germline gives CDR1 MNHEY, CDR2 SVGAGI. This CDR3 spans 15 amino acids. Losses at the gene ends were 2 bases for V and 8 bases for J; bases not matched to a gene: 6. In nucleotides, the CDR3 is TGTGCCAGCAGTTACCAAGCGGGGGGGTGGGATGAGCAGTTCTTC. Translating it yields CASSYQAGGWDEQFF.

The table lists this clonotype with a few counts. The genes are TRBV28 and TRBJ2-7, with D possibly matching TRBD1 (6 bases). The germline V and J ends were trimmed by 6 bases and 3 bases, with 18 bases remaining between them. The germline gives CDR1 MDHEN, CDR2 SYDVKM. The CDR3 contains 15 residues. The CDR3 spells CASSPIGTTDYEQYV. In DNA form, the CDR3 reads TGTGCCAGCAGCCCCATCGGGACAACCGACTACGAGCAGTACGTC.

V is TRBV27 and J is TRBJ2-7; 7 bases are shared with TRBD1. V lost 4 bases and J lost 0; bases outside the gene matches: 6. The CDR3 runs to 15 residues. Germline V lookup: CDR1 MNHEY, CDR2 SMNVEV (reference sequence). CDR3 coding DNA: TGTGCCAGCAGTTCTTACAGGGGAGTCTCCTACGAGCAGTACGTC. This translates into CASSSYRGVSYEQYV.

In its sample, this clonotype was seen many times. The genes are TRBV7-6 and TRBJ2-7; 7 positions match TRBD1. CDR1 is SGHVS, CDR2 FNYEAQ, per germline. The CDR3 contains 14 residues. The V segment lost 0 bases and the J segment 2 bases; nucleotides outside the gene matches: 1. The CDR3 is CASSLAGTAYEQYF. The DNA for the CDR3 is TGTGCCAGCAGCTTAGCCGGGACAGCCTACGAGCAGTACTTC.

Ten or more counts support this clonotype. The V gene is TRBV7-9, the J gene TRBJ2-3, with D possibly being TRBD1 (7 bases). The CDR3 is 16 residues long. V shed 3 bases and J shed 3 bases, with 16 bases lying between them. Germline CDR1 and CDR2: SEHNR and FQNEAQ (reference sequence). The DNA of the CDR3 is TGTGCCAGCAGCTTCAGGGGGGCGGGAAAGACAGATACGCAGTATTTT. It specifies CASSFRGAGKTDTQYF.

This chain links TRBV15 with TRBJ1-1, with 7 bases identical to TRBD1. The J segment lost 5 bases and the V segment lost 5 bases, leaving 2 bases of the junction unmatched. The CDR3 has 12 amino acids. Germline V gives CDR1 LNHNV, CDR2 YYDKDF (reference sequence). CDR3 bases: TGTGCCACCAGCCCCAGGGGGACTGAAGCTTTCTTT. Translation: CATSPRGTEAFF.

This clonotype was detected once. V and J are TRBV6-2 or TRBV6-3 and TRBJ2-3; D is uncertain. Deletions cut 2 bases from V and 0 bases from J, with 9 bases between. Germline CDR1 is MNHEY and CDR2 is SVGEGT. The length of the CDR3 is 15 residues. The CDR3 region is CASSYLGASTDTQYF. The CDR3 DNA sequence: TGTGCCAGCAGTTACCTCGGTGCAAGCACAGATACGCAGTATTTT.

Only a few counts were recorded for this clonotype. The chain recombines TRBV27 with TRBJ1-5; weak D call: TRBD1 (5 bases). Trimming shortened V by 7 bases and J by 7 bases, and 14 bases separated the two germline ends. The CDR3 is made up of 13 amino acids. CDR1 MNHEY and CDR2 SMNVEV come from the germline V gene (reference sequence). The CDR3 spells CASMGGADQPQHF. The CDR3 bases are TGTGCCAGCATGGGAGGGGCTGACCAGCCCCAGCATTTT.

This sequence joins TRBV28 and TRBJ2-7, with D maybe TRBD1 (5 bases). The CDR3 has 14 residues. Trimming removed 2 bases from V and 3 bases from J, with 11 bases in between. Germline loops: CDR1 MDHEN, CDR2 SYDVKM. CDR3 sequence (DNA): TGTGCCAGCAGTTTAGGTCAGGGCGTCTACGAGCAGTACGTC. As protein: CASSLGQGVYEQYV.

J is TRBJ1-6 and V is TRBV20-1; D might be TRBD1 (5 bases). CDR3 length equals 14 residues. The germline V gene has CDR1 DFQATT and CDR2 SNEGSKA (reference sequence). V dropped 1 base and J dropped 5 bases, with 9 bases sitting between them. The CDR3: CSARGRGDNSPLHF. The CDR3 region has the DNA TGCAGTGCTAGAGGTCGGGGGGATAATTCACCCCTCCACTTT.